This TCR beta chain was sequenced in a study of control samples from healthy donors and cancer patients. Sequencing was performed with immunoSEQ multiplex PCR; in TCRdb, only in-frame clones are kept and a portion is missing. The listing records fewer than 250,000 clones. This CDR3 is 16 amino acids long. Unmatched junction bases numbered 8, after V lost 4 bases and J lost 5 bases. Germline CDR1 is LGHDT and CDR2 is YNNKEL (reference sequence). Specimen: blood. The receptor was isolated from a young woman in good health. The chain joins TRBV3-1 (or the pseudogene TRBV3-2) to TRBJ2-3, with 11 positions matching TRBD2. CDR3 residues: CASSPIAGGQRDTQYF. In DNA form, the CDR3 reads TGTGCCAGCAGCCCGATAGCGGGGGGGCAGAGAGATACGCAGTATTTT.